This T cell receptor (beta chain) derives from a study of T cells after yellow fever vaccination. Findings and caveats of the study: Weaker in magnitude, the secondary response showed a faster peak on day 5 versus 15.

Germline loops: CDR1 SGHDT, CDR2 YYEEEE. CDR3 size: 12 residues. Researchers made TCR cDNA using 5'RACE template switching, and this step added a universal primer site and UMIs. One entry per CDR3 protein, called by TCRdb with MiXCR from the 5' RACE reads. The data contain approximately 120,000 distinct CDR3 sequences, roughly 15% of them seen just once; the ten biggest clones take up roughly 44%. With respect to this clonotype: Its antigen is currently unknown.

The receptor was derived from a man aged 18 to 30 who received the YFV17D yellow fever vaccine. J is TRBJ2-7 and V is TRBV5-6; weak D call: TRBD2 (6 bases). Specimen: CD8+ T cells sorted from PBMCs, collected 5 days after the yellow fever booster vaccination. The CDR3 loop is CASSRDSHEQYV. CDR3 nucleotide sequence: TGTGCCAGCAGCAGGGACTCCCACGAGCAGTACGTC.